This T cell receptor (beta chain) is drawn from a study of blood T cell repertoires in COVID-19. Turning to the study itself: COVID-19 samples from acute and convalescent phases originated in the United States, Italy and Spain.

This clone was seen more than once but under ten times. In the original analysis: Quantification of nucleated cells was approximated via reference gene primer amplification. Clones were read by immunoSEQ multiplex PCR, and TCRdb kept only the in-frame ones, dropping some. That table supplies the V and J calls and clone size; D and trimming were determined from the DNA. This sample carries about 330,000 clones, approximately 85% of them seen once, and the ten largest clones take around 1.6%. Germline CDR1 and CDR2: LNHDA and SQIVND (reference sequence). The CDR3 consists of 15 residues. The V gene end was trimmed by 4 bases and the J gene end by 2 bases; junction bases not matched to a gene: 4.

The sample taken for sequencing was peripheral blood. The TCR sequence derives from a woman aged 45-59 years with acute or convalescent COVID-19. The chain recombines TRBV19 with TRBJ2-5, with 10 positions matching TRBD1. CDR3 DNA: TGTGCCAGTAGTACCGGGACAGGGGCGCAAGAGACCCAGTACTTC. Residues: CASSTGTGAQETQYF. Supplemented by reference TRBV19 and TRBJ2-5, the full variable domain reads DGGITQSPKYLFRKEGQNVTLSCEQNLNHDAMYWYRQDPGQGLRLIYYSQIVNDFQKGDIAEGYSVSREKKESFPLTVTSAQKNPTAFYLCASSTGTGAQETQYFGPGTRLLVL.